These T cell receptor beta chains were read from a single sample in a study of T-cell reconstitution after alpha-beta-depleted transplantation in children. TCRdb analysed the PCR reads with MiXCR anew, one entry per CDR3 protein. The data hold hundreds of thousands of distinct CDR3 sequences, with roughly 17% observed a single time. This sample comprised PBMCs from the stem cell graft donor, obtained from the stem cell graft. Receptors originate from a human donor who donated a stem cell graft to a child with acute myeloid leukemia. The CDR3 runs from the conserved cysteine through the conserved F or W. D genes are given only for firm matches. Expanded clones get a size class; other rows say once, few or many, or leave the size out.

v_call,d_call,j_call,clone_size,cdr3_aa,cdr3_nt
TRBV5-1,.,TRBJ2-1,.,CASSLSQRYNEQFF,TGCGCCAGCAGCTTGAGTCAGCGTTACAATGAGCAGTTCTTC
TRBV7-9,.,TRBJ2-7,once,CASSAPGFDMAEQYF,TGTGCCAGCAGCGCCCCGGGATTCGACATGGCCGAGCAGTACTTC
TRBV20-1,TRBD2,TRBJ2-1,few,CSARGPGPGGSVNEQFF,TGCAGTGCTAGGGGACCGGGCCCCGGGGGGTCGGTGAATGAGCAGTTCTTC
TRBV29-1,.,TRBJ2-1,many,CSAKGPVYNEQFF,TGCAGCGCTAAAGGACCTGTCTACAATGAGCAGTTCTTC
TRBV28,.,TRBJ2-1,.,CASSVTRVFNEQFF,TGTGCCAGCAGTGTGACCAGGGTCTTCAATGAGCAGTTCTTC
TRBV7-8,.,TRBJ2-5,few,CASSLDLPGRETQYF,TGTGCCAGCAGCTTAGATCTTCCAGGGCGGGAGACCCAGTACTTC
TRBV29-1,.,TRBJ1-5,.,CSVGGAGDQPQHF,TGCAGCGTGGGGGGGGCAGGGGATCAGCCCCAGCATTTT
TRBV7-2,.,TRBJ1-2,many,CASRQPGDYGYTF,TGTGCCAGCCGTCAGCCAGGGGACTATGGCTACACCTTC
TRBV5-1,.,TRBJ2-5,.,CASSQNREETQYF,TGCGCCAGCAGCCAGAACAGGGAAGAGACCCAGTACTTC
TRBV5-8,.,TRBJ1-1,.,CASSWVDPEAFF,TGTGCCAGTTCCTGGGTTGACCCTGAAGCTTTCTTT
TRBV7-7,.,TRBJ2-3,.,CASSPSPIGTDTQYF,TGTGCCAGCAGCCCCAGCCCCATCGGCACAGATACGCAGTATTTT
TRBV24-1,TRBD1,TRBJ1-2,few,CATSDRDRGNGYTF,TGTGCCACCAGTGATCGGGACAGGGGGAATGGCTACACCTTC
TRBV13,.,TRBJ2-7,.,CASSSLPGADEQYF,TGTGCCAGCAGCTCCTTGCCAGGGGCAGACGAGCAGTACTTC
TRBV6-1,.,TRBJ2-1,many,CASRSGRSYNEQFF,TGTGCCAGCAGAAGTGGAAGGTCCTACAATGAGCAGTTCTTC
TRBV7-9,.,TRBJ2-7,.,CASSLAANPPEQYF,TGTGCCAGCAGCTTGGCGGCCAACCCCCCCGAGCAGTACTTC
TRBV20-1,.,TRBJ2-3,.,CSARFSVDGPSTDTQYF,TGCAGTGCTAGGTTTTCTGTTGACGGGCCCTCCACAGATACGCAGTATTTT
TRBV10-3,.,TRBJ2-3,.,CAINPTPGPVATDTQYF,TGTGCCATCAACCCAACCCCGGGACCCGTTGCCACAGATACGCAGTATTTT
TRBV7-2,.,TRBJ2-5,.,CASSPILATQETQYF,TGTGCCAGCAGCCCTATACTAGCTACTCAAGAGACCCAGTACTTC
TRBV6-5,TRBD2,TRBJ2-1,.,CASSTDSGGAGEQFF,TGTGCCAGCAGTACAGATAGCGGGGGGGCGGGAGAGCAGTTCTTC
TRBV7-2,TRBD1,TRBJ1-1,few,CASSPETGGALTEAFF,TGTGCCAGCAGCCCCGAGACAGGGGGCGCATTAACTGAAGCTTTCTTT
TRBV12-3/TRBV12-4,TRBD1,TRBJ2-2,.,CASRDDRGTGELFF,TGTGCCAGCAGGGACGACAGGGGGACCGGGGAGCTGTTTTTT
TRBV5-4,.,TRBJ1-5,.,CASSLEDGLNQPQHF,TGTGCCAGCAGCTTGGAGGACGGTCTCAATCAGCCCCAGCATTTT
TRBV20-1,TRBD2,TRBJ2-5,many,CSAPRLAGKQETQYF,TGCAGTGCTCCGAGACTAGCGGGGAAACAAGAGACCCAGTACTTC
TRBV29-1,.,TRBJ1-4,.,CSATQGGRANEKLFF,TGCAGCGCGACCCAGGGTGGTAGAGCTAATGAAAAACTGTTTTTT
TRBV27,.,TRBJ2-5,few,CASSLQGSKETQYF,TGTGCCAGCAGTTTACAGGGGAGTAAGGAGACCCAGTACTTC
TRBV7-2,.,TRBJ2-5,.,CASSLDARGAETQYF,TGTGCCAGCAGCTTAGATGCCAGGGGTGCAGAGACCCAGTACTTC
TRBV5-1,.,TRBJ2-6,few,CASSLVTGTGANVLTF,TGCGCCAGCAGCTTGGTTACGGGTACTGGGGCCAACGTCCTGACTTTC
TRBV28,.,TRBJ1-1,.,CASSSDWEAFF,TGTGCCAGCAGTTCCGACTGGGAAGCTTTCTTT
TRBV28,TRBD1,TRBJ2-1,.,CASSPPGQVRNEQFF,TGTGCCAGCAGTCCCCCGGGACAGGTACGAAATGAGCAGTTCTTC
TRBV20-1,.,TRBJ2-3,many,CSAKIPQSTDTQYF,TGCAGTGCTAAGATACCTCAGAGCACAGATACGCAGTATTTT
TRBV29-1,.,TRBJ1-1,many,CSVVGKRAVRRNTEAFF,TGCAGCGTTGTTGGAAAGAGGGCAGTGCGGAGGAACACTGAAGCTTTCTTT
TRBV29-1,TRBD2,TRBJ2-4,many,CSVGEGRAKNIQYF,TGCAGCGTTGGGGAGGGTAGGGCCAAAAACATTCAGTACTTC
TRBV7-2,.,TRBJ1-4,few,CASSLRPQRNEKLFF,TGTGCCAGCAGCCTCCGTCCGCAGAGAAATGAAAAACTGTTTTTT
TRBV12-3/TRBV12-4,TRBD2,TRBJ2-5,.,CASSSSTSGGEETQYF,TGTGCCAGCAGTTCCTCGACTAGCGGGGGGGAGGAGACCCAGTACTTC
TRBV6-1,TRBD1,TRBJ2-7,.,CASINTGGDHEQYF,TGTGCCAGCATCAATACAGGGGGTGACCACGAGCAGTACTTC
TRBV20-1,.,TRBJ2-1,few,CSASRGRNEQFF,TGCAGTGCTAGTCGGGGTAGGAATGAGCAGTTCTTC
TRBV5-1,TRBD1,TRBJ2-2,few,CASSSPPGQGTGELFF,TGCGCCAGCAGCTCCCCCCCCGGACAGGGAACCGGGGAGCTGTTTTTT
TRBV6-1,.,TRBJ1-2,few,CASTKGDNYGYTF,TGTGCCAGCACCAAAGGTGATAACTATGGCTACACCTTC
TRBV5-1,TRBD1,TRBJ1-1,many,CASTSTGEDTEAFF,TGCGCCAGCACCTCGACAGGGGAGGACACTGAAGCTTTCTTT
TRBV7-2,.,TRBJ2-5,few,CASSRGGGETQYF,TGTGCCAGCAGCCGGGGAGGGGGAGAGACCCAGTACTTC
TRBV7-3,.,TRBJ1-1,.,CASSLDPSYSTEAFF,TGTGCCAGCAGCTTAGATCCCAGTTATAGCACTGAAGCTTTCTTT
TRBV24-1,.,TRBJ2-7,many,CATSNAPGTSYEQYF,TGTGCCACCAGTAACGCGCCAGGGACTTCCTACGAGCAGTACTTC
TRBV5-1,.,TRBJ2-3,few,CASSRRTGTDTQYF,TGCGCCAGCAGCCGGCGGACGGGCACAGATACGCAGTATTTT
TRBV5-5,.,TRBJ2-3,.,CASSLSSVTDTQYF,TGTGCCAGCAGCTTGTCGTCGGTCACAGATACGCAGTATTTT
TRBV29-1,.,TRBJ2-5,few,CSVGLKGGETQYF,TGCAGCGTTGGTCTAAAAGGGGGAGAGACCCAGTACTTC
TRBV5-1,TRBD1,TRBJ2-5,many,CASSPGTGQETQYF,TGTGCCAGCAGCCCTGGGACAGGCCAAGAGACCCAGTACTTC
TRBV7-2,.,TRBJ1-1,many,CASSLIRRNTEAFF,TGTGCCAGCAGCTTAATTCGGAGGAACACTGAAGCTTTCTTT
TRBV7-2,.,TRBJ1-2,many,CASSVYVGLSGYTF,TGTGCCAGCAGCGTCTATGTCGGGCTAAGTGGCTACACCTTC
TRBV27,.,TRBJ2-3,many,CASIPLGSDTQYF,TGTGCCAGCATTCCACTGGGGTCTGATACGCAGTATTTT
TRBV20-1,TRBD2,TRBJ2-5,many,CSAPTSGVETQYF,TGCAGTGCACCTACTAGCGGGGTTGAGACCCAGTACTTC
TRBV12-3/TRBV12-4,TRBD1,TRBJ2-7,many,CASSPRDRPYEQYF,TGTGCCAGCAGTCCTAGGGACAGACCCTACGAGCAGTACTTC
TRBV20-1,.,TRBJ1-6,few,CSARDLEAPIAPLHF,TGCAGTGCTAGAGACTTGGAGGCCCCCATTGCACCCCTCCACTTT
TRBV5-1,.,TRBJ2-1,many,CASNPPLAPSSYNEQFF,TGCGCCAGCAACCCTCCTCTAGCTCCCAGCTCCTACAATGAGCAGTTCTTC
TRBV29-1,TRBD1,TRBJ2-5,many,CSAGQELETQYF,TGCAGCGCAGGACAGGAGTTAGAGACCCAGTACTTC
TRBV29-1,.,TRBJ1-1,few,CSVVLGGLNTEAFF,TGCAGCGTTGTTCTGGGAGGATTGAACACTGAAGCTTTCTTT
TRBV5-1,TRBD1,TRBJ2-2,few,CASSPGQVAGELFF,TGCGCCAGCAGCCCGGGACAGGTAGCCGGGGAGCTGTTTTTT
TRBV5-6,TRBD1,TRBJ1-2,many,CASSLVDRDYGYTF,TGTGCCAGCAGCTTGGTAGACAGGGACTATGGCTACACCTTC